This is a list of T cell receptor beta chains from one sample in a study of cytomegalovirus exposure and HLA in healthy donors. Here immunoSEQ multiplex PCR was the method, and the copy in TCRdb shows in-frame clones only, minus some. Here the sample table reports around 75,000 clones. The sequenced sample was PBMCs. These receptors were taken from a woman aged 55 to 70 in good health and CMV-seronegative. Each CDR3 is given with its conserved first and last residue. A D gene is named only where the DNA matches it firmly.

CDR3nt,CDR3aa,j_gene,d_gene,v_gene
TGTGCCAGCTCTCGGGACAGAAGCACAGATACGCAGTATTTT,CASSRDRSTDTQYF,TRBJ2-3,TRBD1,TRBV2
TGTGCCAGCAGCTCCGGGACTAGCGGTTCAGATACGCAGTATTTT,CASSSGTSGSDTQYF,TRBJ2-3,TRBD2,TRBV11-2
TGTGCCAGCAGCCCCTTGGACAGGGCAAGCTCCTACGAGCAGTACTTC,CASSPLDRASSYEQYF,TRBJ2-7,TRBD1,TRBV7-9
TGTGCCAGCAGCTTAGCCCTAGCGGGTAGCTCTGGGGCCAACGTCCTGACTTTC,CASSLALAGSSGANVLTF,TRBJ2-6,TRBD2,TRBV7-2
TGTGCCAGCAGTGAGGGTGGCGGGGGGAATGAGCAGTTCTTC,CASSEGGGGNEQFF,TRBJ2-1,TRBD2,TRBV6-1
TGTGCCAGCAGTTTATCTTTCGGATTAGGGGGCTATAACCAAGAGACCCAGTACTTC,CASSLSFGLGGYNQETQYF,TRBJ2-5,TRBD1,TRBV28
TGCGCCAGCAGCTTGGGGCCGGGTTACCCAGGCTACACCTTC,CASSLGPGYPGYTF,TRBJ1-2,NA,TRBV5-1
TGTGCCAGCAGTACCCGACAGGGGAGCACAGATACGCAGTATTTT,CASSTRQGSTDTQYF,TRBJ2-3,TRBD1,TRBV6-5
TGTGCCAGCTCACCAATCGGTCTCGGGACTAGCGGTTACAATGAGCAGTTCTTC,CASSPIGLGTSGYNEQFF,TRBJ2-1,TRBD2,TRBV18
TGCGCCAGCAGCCAAGCGACAGAGGGAGGAAGAAAACTGTTTTTT,CASSQATEGGRKLFF,TRBJ1-4,NA,TRBV4-1
TGTGCCAGCATCGCGCTTACGAACACCGGGGAGCTGTTTTTT,CASIALTNTGELFF,TRBJ2-2,NA,TRBV28
TGCGCCAGCAGCTTTGGCGGGGAAGGAGAGACCCAGTACTTC,CASSFGGEGETQYF,TRBJ2-5,NA,TRBV5-1